This entry features one T cell receptor beta chain sequence. Germline CDR1 reads SGHAT; CDR2 reads FQNNGV. V dropped 11 bases and J dropped 1 base, with 17 bases sitting between them. CDR3 size: 15 residues. Those enrolled in Seattle joined during active infection and were followed longitudinally afterward. The data belong to a study of blood T cell repertoires in COVID-19. Background on the study: The study drew acute and convalescent COVID-19 samples from the United States, Italy and Spain. The cDNA or gDNA used as material had been derived from T cells, B-cell-depleted T cells, or PBMCs.

Some clones are missing from TCRdb's copy, which holds only in-frame ones; the method was immunoSEQ multiplex PCR. The sample yields some 54,000 clones, 81% seen once. The specimen was peripheral blood. V and J are TRBV11-2 and TRBJ2-2; D perhaps matches TRBD2 (5 bases). The source of this sequence is an elderly woman with COVID-19, enrolled during active disease. Here the CDR3 DNA reads TGTGCCCTGTCCATAGCGCTCCAGAACACCGGGGAGCTGTTTTTT. Encoded protein: CALSIALQNTGELFF.